This passage covers 5 T cell receptor beta chains from one sample sequenced in a study of CD8 T cells in Susac syndrome. After extraction with the RNeasy kit, about 0.45 to 1 ug of the RNA was reverse transcribed using random hexamers. TCRdb recomputed calls from the immunoSEQ multiplex PCR reads with MiXCR, one row per CDR3 protein. The repertoire holds under 80,000 distinct CDR3 sequences, about 95% seen once, with around 0.4% in the top ten. Specimen: CD8+ T cells from PBMCs. These receptors originate from a human donor with multiple sclerosis.

The chain is built from TRBV29-1 and TRBJ1-2; D remains ambiguous. Trimming took 1 base from V and 8 from J, leaving 17 bases between them. There are 14 residues in the CDR3. From germline, CDR1 is SQVTM and CDR2 ANQGSEA. The CDR3 coding sequence is TGCAGCGTTGAAGTCCCCGGCTTAGTCGGGGGCTACACCTTC. It encodes CSVEVPGLVGGYTF. Together with reference TRBV29-1 and TRBJ1-2, the CDR3 gives the full variable domain: SAVISQKPSRDICQRGTSLTIQCQVDSQVTMMFWYRQQPGQSLTLIATANQGSEATYESGFVIDKFPISRPNLTFSTLTVSNMSPEDSSIYLCSVEVPGLVGGYTFGSGTRLTVV.

This chain links TRBV29-1 with TRBJ1-5; 9 bases fit TRBD1. V was pared by 6 bases and J by 4 bases, with 4 bases of the junction left unmatched. In germline, CDR1 is SQVTM, CDR2 ANQGSEA. The CDR3 spans 13 residues. CDR3 DNA: TGCAGCGTCGGACAGGGGCCAAATCAGCCCCAGCATTTT. This codes for CSVGQGPNQPQHF.

This chain joins TRBV4-3 and TRBJ2-2; D gene unclear. The CDR3 consists of 14 residues. Trimming cost V 1 base and J 6 bases, with 9 bases left between them. Per the germline V gene, CDR1 is LGHNA and CDR2 is YSLEER. CDR3 sequence (DNA): TGCGCCAGCAGCCAAGTTAGGGCAGCCGGGGAGCTGTTTTTT. This translates into CASSQVRAAGELFF.

V and J are TRBV30 and TRBJ2-5; 10 nucleotides align to TRBD2. From germline, CDR1 is GTSNPN and CDR2 SVGIG (reference sequence). The ends lost 0 bases at V and 5 bases at J; junction bases unmatched: 6. This CDR3 spans 15 amino acids. CDR3 protein: CAWSVPLAGAETQYF. The CDR3 nucleotides read TGTGCCTGGAGTGTCCCGCTAGCGGGAGCCGAGACCCAGTACTTC.

The count of this clonotype is one. The chain employs TRBV5-6 and TRBJ1-1; D is undetermined. In germline, CDR1 is SGHDT, CDR2 YYEEEE. This CDR3 comprises 13 residues. Between the trimmed V and J ends, which lost 4 bases and 0 bases, there was a span of 7 bases. In nucleotides, the CDR3 is TGTGCCAGCAGCGAGGTCCTGAACACTGAAGCTTTCTTT. Its protein product is CASSEVLNTEAFF. Full variable domain (remainder filled in from reference TRBV5-6 and TRBJ1-1): DAGVTQSPTHLIKTRGQQVTLRCSPKSGHDTVSWYQQALGQGPQFIFQYYEEEERQRGNFPDRFSGHQFPNYSSELNVNALLLGDSALYLCASSEVLNTEAFFGQGTRLTVV.